This T cell receptor (beta chain) was found in a study of blood T cell repertoires in COVID-19. Study in general: PBMCs, B-cell-depleted T cells, or T cells were the source of the cDNA or gDNA that made up the material.

The CDR3 spans 15 residues. Trimming cost V 3 bases and J 3 bases, with 12 bases left between them. The germline V gene has CDR1 SGHVS and CDR2 FQNEAQ. Sequencing was performed with immunoSEQ multiplex PCR; in TCRdb, only in-frame clones are kept and a portion is missing. The sample gives under 250,000 clones, just under 90% of which show up once; around 3.7% is in the top ten. Sequenced input: PBMCs or T cells enriched from blood (not recorded which). The clonotype comes from a woman younger than 45 with acute COVID-19. The genes are TRBV7-8 and TRBJ1-5; D might be TRBD1 (6 bases). The CDR3 DNA follows: TGTGCCAGCAGCTTGGCGCAGGGGAACAATCAGCCCCAGCATTTT. The encoded protein is CASSLAQGNNQPQHF.